These 30 T cell receptor beta chains were all obtained from the same sample, sequenced in a study of blood T cell repertoires in COVID-19. Assay: immunoSEQ multiplex PCR; the TCRdb copy retains only in-frame clones and omits some. This table holds about 360,000 clones, around 86% found once. The sample was peripheral blood. The origin of the receptors is a human donor in a cohort sampled during active COVID-19.

The rearrangement joins TRBV9 to TRBJ1-3; D is undetermined. V was trimmed by 2 bases and J by 7 bases, leaving 10 bases between them. The CDR3 has 13 amino acids. Germline V CDR1 and CDR2: SGDLS, YYNGEE. The chain's CDR3 is CASSVAGVNTIYF. CDR3 DNA sequence: TGTGCCAGCAGCGTCGCAGGTGTGAACACCATATATTTT.

This chain uses TRBV2 with TRBJ1-4; D may be TRBD1 (5 bases). V dropped 6 bases and J dropped 5 bases, with 13 bases sitting between them. CDR3 length: 14 residues. CDR1 is SNHLY and CDR2 is FYNNEI in the germline V gene. CDR3 amino acids: CASRGGPVNEKLFF. The CDR3 coding sequence is TGTGCCAGCAGGGGGGGACCGGTGAATGAAAAACTGTTTTTT.

This clone appeared a single time. This chain uses TRBV30 with TRBJ2-5, with D possibly matching TRBD1 (6 bases). Germline V gene lookup returns CDR1 GTSNPN and CDR2 SVGIG (reference sequence). V was shortened by 5 bases and J by 1 base, with 11 bases between the two germline ends. The CDR3 consists of 13 residues. The CDR3 DNA follows: TGTGCCTGGGGCATAGGGGGCCAAGAGACCCAGTACTTC. It encodes CAWGIGGQETQYF.

V is TRBV19 and J is TRBJ1-6; D perhaps matches TRBD1 (6 bases). The CDR3 runs to 17 residues. The V gene's germline CDR1 is LNHDA and CDR2 SQIVND (reference sequence). Trimming pared 3 bases from V and 0 bases from J, leaving 12 bases between. The CDR3, as DNA: TGTGCCAGTAGTATCGGACAGTCGAGCTCCTATAATTCACCCCTCCACTTT. The encoded protein is CASSIGQSSSYNSPLHF.

CDR3: CAISGGESEKLFF. In nucleotides, the CDR3 is TGTGCCATCAGTGGGGGGGAAAGTGAAAAACTGTTTTTT. The rearrangement uses TRBV10-3 and TRBJ1-4, with D possibly being TRBD1 (5 bases). The V end was cut by 4 bases, the J end by 7 bases, with 10 bases between. CDR3 size: 13 residues. Germline V gene lookup returns CDR1 ENHRY and CDR2 SYGVKD.

V is TRBV3-1 (or the pseudogene TRBV3-2) and J is TRBJ2-7; TRBD1 aligns across 8 bases. Germline lookup yields CDR1 LGHDT and CDR2 YNNKEL (reference sequence). Trimming cost V 4 bases and J 4 bases; bases outside gene matches: 6. CDR3 length: 14 residues. The CDR3 bases are TGTGCCAGCAGCCCGGGGCGGACAGGGTACGAGCAGTACTTC. This codes for CASSPGRTGYEQYF.

The rearrangement joins TRBV19 to TRBJ2-7; 11 bases are a match to TRBD1. CDR3 length: 13 residues. V was pared by 4 bases and J by 6 bases, with 2 bases of the junction left unmatched. The V gene's germline CDR1 is LNHDA and CDR2 SQIVND (reference sequence). Here the CDR3 reads CASSTGTGGEQYF. The CDR3 DNA is TGTGCCAGTAGTACCGGGACAGGGGGCGAGCAGTACTTC.

This chain joins TRBV7-6 and TRBJ2-1, with a possible D match to TRBD2 (6 bases). CDR3 length equals 15 residues. Germline V gene data show CDR1 as SGHVS and CDR2 as FNYEAQ. Trimming left V 5 bases short and J 5 bases short, with 16 bases between. The DNA for the CDR3 is TGTGCCAGCAGCCGCGGTAGCGGATCCCACAATGAGCAGTTCTTC. Protein sequence: CASSRGSGSHNEQFF. Using reference TRBV7-6 and TRBJ2-1 for the parts outside the CDR3, the full variable domain is GAGVSQSPRYKVTKRGQDVALRCDPISGHVSLYWYRQALGQGPEFLTYFNYEAQQDKSGLPNDRFSAERPEGSISTLTIQRTEQRDSAMYRCASSRGSGSHNEQFFGPGTRLTVL.

The chain uses TRBV6-1 and TRBJ2-2; 12 bases match TRBD1. Germline loops: CDR1 MNHNS, CDR2 SASEGT. Losses at the gene ends were 4 bases for V and 4 bases for J; bases not matched to a gene: 4. The CDR3 runs to 16 residues. CDR3 residues: CASSVPGQGATGELFF. The CDR3, as DNA: TGTGCCAGCAGTGTACCGGGACAGGGGGCCACCGGGGAGCTGTTTTTT.

The rearrangement uses TRBV5-1 and TRBJ2-1; 11 positions match TRBD1. With V trimmed by 4 bases and J by 5 bases, 8 bases remained unmatched. There are 16 residues in the CDR3. The germline gives CDR1 SGHRS, CDR2 YFSETQ. CDR3 loop: CASSKRPGQGDNEQFF. DNA for the CDR3: TGCGCCAGCAGCAAACGTCCGGGACAGGGGGACAATGAGCAGTTCTTC.

The chain employs TRBV5-1 and TRBJ1-4; D call uncertain. The CDR3 runs 17 residues. CDR1 and CDR2 (germline): SGHRS, YFSETQ. Trimming removed 0 bases from V and 4 bases from J, with 16 bases in between. CDR3 sequence: CASSLAWTPGNNEKLFF. As DNA, the CDR3 is TGCGCCAGCAGCTTGGCATGGACTCCGGGAAATAATGAAAAACTGTTTTTT. The complete variable domain, with remaining parts taken from reference TRBV5-1 and TRBJ1-4, reads KAGVTQTPRYLIKTRGQQVTLSCSPISGHRSVSWYQQTPGQGLQFLFEYFSETQRNKGNFPGRFSGRQFSNSRSEMNVSTLELGDSALYLCASSLAWTPGNNEKLFFGSGTQLSVL.

V and J are TRBV21-1 and TRBJ2-1; the table names TRBD2, a call not compared with the DNA. TRBV21-1 is given as a pseudogene. This CDR3 is 14 amino acids long. Written as DNA, the CDR3 is TGTGCCAGCCCCGGGAGGGGGGGATACAATGAGCAGTTCTTC. Its translation: CASPGRGGYNEQFF.

This rearrangement joins TRBV6-5 to TRBJ1-1; TRBD1 agrees at 9 bases. V was clipped by 6 bases and J by 5 bases; unmatched bases: 7. The CDR3 contains 14 residues. Germline V gives CDR1 MNHEY, CDR2 SVGAGI. CDR3 protein: CASSQGQGSTEAFF. The CDR3 bases are TGTGCCAGCAGCCAGGGACAGGGAAGTACTGAAGCTTTCTTT.

This chain joins TRBV30 and TRBJ2-1; tentatively, D is TRBD2 (6 bases). Trimming left V 0 bases short and J 6 bases short, with 12 bases between. The CDR3 contains 14 residues. Germline lookup yields CDR1 GTSNPN and CDR2 SVGIG (reference sequence). The CDR3 region has the DNA TGTGCCTGGAGTGTATCGGGGGTAGTCAATGAGCAGTTCTTC. It codes for CAWSVSGVVNEQFF. Using reference TRBV30 and TRBJ2-1 for the parts outside the CDR3, the full variable domain is SQTIHQWPATLVQPVGSPLSLECTVEGTSNPNLYWYRQAAGRGLQLLFYSVGIGQISSEVPQNLSASRPQDRQFILSSKKLLLSDSGFYLCAWSVSGVVNEQFFGPGTRLTVL.

The chain is built from TRBV5-1 and TRBJ2-7; 9 positions agree with TRBD1. V lost 0 bases, J lost 4 bases, and 8 bases stayed unmatched. The germline V gene encodes CDR1 SGHRS and CDR2 YFSETQ. This CDR3 region has 16 residues. The CDR3: CASSLEIGTGFYEQYF. The CDR3 coding sequence is TGCGCCAGCAGCTTGGAAATTGGGACAGGGTTTTACGAGCAGTACTTC.

V usage is TRBV6-5 and J usage is TRBJ2-1, with 9 bases matching TRBD2. CDR3 length: 14 amino acids. J gave up 2 bases and V 7 bases, and 3 bases lay outside the gene matches. Germline CDR1 reads MNHEY; CDR2 reads SVGAGI. The CDR3 DNA reads TGTGCCAGCACGCGACTAGCGGCCTACAATGAGCAGTTCTTC. This sequence encodes CASTRLAAYNEQFF.

The rearrangement links TRBV30 to TRBJ1-1; D call uncertain. The CDR3 is 13 amino acids. V was pared by 2 bases and J by 0 bases, with 7 bases between. Germline CDR1 and CDR2: GTSNPN and SVGIG (reference sequence). This chain's CDR3 is CAWSFSVNTEAFF. The CDR3 DNA reads as TGTGCCTGGAGTTTCAGCGTGAACACTGAAGCTTTCTTT. Filled out from reference TRBV30 and TRBJ1-1, the complete variable domain reads SQTIHQWPATLVQPVGSPLSLECTVEGTSNPNLYWYRQAAGRGLQLLFYSVGIGQISSEVPQNLSASRPQDRQFILSSKKLLLSDSGFYLCAWSFSVNTEAFFGQGTRLTVV.

V gene TRBV5-5 combines with J gene TRBJ1-6; D gene unclear. Trimming cost V 4 bases and J 8 bases, with 13 bases left between them. Germline loops: CDR1 SGHKS, CDR2 YYEKEE (reference sequence). CDR3 length: 14 amino acids. CDR3 nucleotides: TGTGCCAGCAGCGTGACAATTGTGGATTCACCCCTCCACTTT. Amino acids: CASSVTIVDSPLHF.

This rearrangement joins TRBV4-1 to TRBJ2-2; D not certain. The CDR3 has 14 amino acids. Germline V CDR1 and CDR2: MGHRA, YSYEKL. Trimming removed 4 bases at V and 1 base at J, with 7 bases between. Here the CDR3 reads CASSPPVNTGELFF. The CDR3 coding sequence is TGCGCCAGCAGCCCCCCGGTGAACACCGGGGAGCTGTTTTTT.

The chain has TRBV15 and TRBJ1-5; 9 nucleotides match TRBD1. The CDR3 is 17 residues long. Trimming cost V 4 bases and J 5 bases; bases outside gene matches: 12. Germline assignment: CDR1 LNHNV and CDR2 YYDKDF (reference sequence). This chain's CDR3 is CATSKGQGIGIDQPQHF. The CDR3, as DNA: TGTGCCACCAGCAAAGGACAGGGGATCGGCATAGATCAGCCCCAGCATTTT. Supplemented by reference TRBV15 and TRBJ1-5, the full variable domain reads DAMVIQNPRYQVTQFGKPVTLSCSQTLNHNVMYWYQQKSSQAPKLLFHYYDKDFNNEADTPDNFQSRRPNTSFCFLDIRSPGLGDTAMYLCATSKGQGIGIDQPQHFGDGTRLSIL.

Only one count was recorded for this clone. The genes are TRBV24-1 and TRBJ1-3, with D tentatively TRBD1 (5 bases). The CDR3 is 13 amino acids. Germline V CDR1 and CDR2: KGHDR, SFDVKD. V was cut by 9 bases and J by 2 bases, with 10 bases left in between. Written as DNA, the CDR3 is TGTGCCACCCAAGGAGGGGCTGGAAACACCATATATTTT. Its protein product is CATQGGAGNTIYF.

The chain couples TRBV5-4 to TRBJ2-4; 7 bases are shared with TRBD1. Germline V gives CDR1 SGHNT, CDR2 YYREEE (reference sequence). This CDR3 has 15 amino acids. V shed 4 bases, J shed 1 base, and the junction held 5 bases outside the gene matches. The CDR3 region is CASSPYRGAKNIQYF. CDR3 coding DNA: TGTGCCAGCAGCCCCTACAGGGGTGCCAAAAACATTCAGTACTTC.

The V and J genes are TRBV3-1 (or the pseudogene TRBV3-2) and TRBJ2-5; 7 bases are shared with TRBD2. The CDR3 consists of 14 residues. With V trimmed by 5 bases and J by 5 bases, 8 bases remained unmatched. Germline-derived CDR1 and CDR2 are LGHDT and YNNKEL (reference sequence). In DNA, the CDR3 is TGTGCCAGCAGCAACCGGGACTACCTCGAGACCCAGTACTTC. Translation: CASSNRDYLETQYF.

This clone appeared a single time. V usage is TRBV9 and J usage is TRBJ2-7; D might be TRBD1 (6 bases). The CDR3 length is 15 residues. The V end was cut by 3 bases, the J end by 7 bases, with 20 bases between. Germline assignment: CDR1 SGDLS and CDR2 YYNGEE. For the CDR3, the DNA is TGTGCCAGCAGCGCCAGGGACACTCGGGGCGGGGAGCAGTACTTC. It is translated as CASSARDTRGGEQYF.

The chain is built from TRBV30 and TRBJ1-2; a weak D match, TRBD1 (6 bases). There are 14 residues in the CDR3. With 2 bases removed from V and 2 bases from J, the gap between germline ends came to 12 bases. Germline CDR1 is GTSNPN and CDR2 is SVGIG (reference sequence). CDR3 coding DNA: TGTGCCTGGAGTCCATCTCAGGGGAACTATGGCTACACCTTC. This translates into CAWSPSQGNYGYTF. Variable domain in full (rest from reference TRBV30 and TRBJ1-2): SQTIHQWPATLVQPVGSPLSLECTVEGTSNPNLYWYRQAAGRGLQLLFYSVGIGQISSEVPQNLSASRPQDRQFILSSKKLLLSDSGFYLCAWSPSQGNYGYTFGSGTRLTVV.

This clone occurred a few times. The rearrangement uses TRBV6-1 and TRBJ1-1; no clear D gene. The CDR3 spans 16 residues. Germline V gene lookup returns CDR1 MNHNS and CDR2 SASEGT. V was pared by 2 bases and J by 6 bases, with 19 bases between. CDR3 amino acids: CASSERRPTVSSEAFF. The CDR3 DNA sequence: TGTGCCAGCAGTGAAAGGAGGCCCACGGTTTCCTCTGAAGCTTTCTTT.

The J gene is TRBJ2-3, the V gene TRBV7-6, with D possibly TRBD2 on 5 matching bases. The CDR3 has 16 residues. Germline V CDR1 and CDR2: SGHVS, FNYEAQ. Trimming stripped 3 bases from V and 5 bases from J, with 18 bases between. CDR3 region: CASSFRTSSAQDTQYF. For the CDR3, the DNA is TGTGCCAGCAGCTTTCGGACTTCTTCCGCGCAAGATACGCAGTATTTT.

This clone has only a few counts. The chain carries TRBV29-1 and TRBJ1-1, with D perhaps TRBD1 (6 bases). The germline gives CDR1 SQVTM, CDR2 ANQGSEA. Trimming shortened V by 1 base and J by 8 bases, and 17 bases separated the two germline ends. This CDR3 is 14 amino acids long. The CDR3 protein is CSVEVGGGLTEAFF. Here the CDR3 DNA reads TGCAGCGTTGAAGTAGGCGGGGGGCTTACAGAAGCTTTCTTT.

J is TRBJ2-1 and V is TRBV28; tentatively, D is TRBD1 (5 bases). V was trimmed by 3 bases and J by 3 bases, leaving 15 bases between them. The CDR3 loop spans 16 amino acids. Germline V gene data show CDR1 as MDHEN and CDR2 as SYDVKM. The CDR3 region has the DNA TGTGCCAGCAGTTTTAGGACACACTGGGACTACAATGAGCAGTTCTTC. This encodes CASSFRTHWDYNEQFF.

The chain couples TRBV7-9 to TRBJ2-2, with 9 bases fitting TRBD2. This CDR3 comprises 19 residues. V lost 2 bases to trimming and J lost 4 bases; unmatched junction nucleotides: 14. From germline, CDR1 is SEHNR and CDR2 FQNEAQ (reference sequence). CDR3: CASSLIGSRASGITGELFF. The CDR3 DNA reads as TGTGCCAGCAGCTTAATTGGAAGTAGGGCTAGCGGGATCACCGGGGAGCTGTTTTTT.